Following are 14 T cell receptor beta chains from one sample sequenced in a study of beta chain features in type 1 diabetes. Reverse transcription of all isolated RNA meant that expressed TCRB transcripts were sequenced. Sequencing used immunoSEQ multiplex PCR; TCRdb keeps in-frame clones, though not all of them. The data contain 310,000 or so clones, approximately 11% of them singletons. Sample: naive CD4+ T cells from blood. The receptors here all came from a woman in her 30s in good health.

The chain joins TRBV12-5 to TRBJ2-7, with 9 bases aligning to TRBD2. With 3 bases clipped from V and 5 bases from J, the junction kept 2 bases outside the gene matches. The CDR3 consists of 13 residues. The germline V gene encodes CDR1 LGHNT and CDR2 FRNRAP. The CDR3: CASGLGTSHEQYF. CDR3 in DNA: TGTGCTAGTGGTTTAGGGACTAGCCACGAGCAGTACTTC.

V usage is TRBV15 and J usage is TRBJ2-6; the match to TRBD2 covers 15 bases. J lost 4 bases, V lost 3 bases, and 4 bases had no gene match. The germline gives CDR1 LNHNV, CDR2 YYDKDF (reference sequence). This CDR3 has 18 residues. CDR3 in DNA: TGTGCCACCAGCAGGGGACTAGCGGGAGGTCTGGGGGCCAACGTCCTGACTTTC. This encodes CATSRGLAGGLGANVLTF.

CDR3: CASSRPSYNEQFF. The DNA for the CDR3 is TGTGCCAGCAGCCGACCTAGCTACAATGAGCAGTTCTTC. V and J are TRBV27 and TRBJ2-1; D unclear. Germline CDR1 reads MNHEY; CDR2 reads SMNVEV (reference sequence). This CDR3 spans 13 amino acids. V lost 6 bases to trimming and J lost 3 bases, with 9 bases between them.

This sequence joins TRBV28 and TRBJ2-3, with 11 bases aligning to TRBD1. The trim removed 5 bases at V and 3 bases at J, leaving 4 bases unmatched. CDR1 is MDHEN and CDR2 is SYDVKM in the germline V gene. This CDR3 is 15 amino acids long. The CDR3: CASSIGQGATDTQYF. Written as DNA, the CDR3 is TGTGCCAGCAGTATCGGACAGGGGGCGACAGATACGCAGTATTTT.

The chain uses TRBV6-5 and TRBJ2-3; TRBD1 matches at 12 bases. The germline V gene has CDR1 MNHEY and CDR2 SVGAGI. This CDR3 has 14 residues. Unmatched junction bases numbered 4, after V lost 6 bases and J lost 6 bases. The CDR3 DNA reads TGTGCCAGCAGCCGGGGACAGGGGGCCGATACGCAGTATTTT. Protein product: CASSRGQGADTQYF.

The chain joins TRBV28 to TRBJ1-1; weak D call: TRBD1 (6 bases). V was trimmed by 5 bases and J by 3 bases, leaving 13 bases between them. CDR3 length: 14 residues. CDR1 is MDHEN and CDR2 is SYDVKM in the germline V gene. The CDR3 loop reads CASSQGSGDTEAFF. For the CDR3, the DNA is TGTGCCAGCAGTCAGGGGTCAGGGGACACTGAAGCTTTCTTT.

This clone has more than one count but fewer than ten. This chain uses TRBV14 with TRBJ2-5, with 8 bases fitting TRBD1. The CDR3 has 13 residues. Germline lookup yields CDR1 SGHDN and CDR2 FVKESK. The J segment lost 5 bases and the V segment lost 8 bases, leaving 7 bases of the junction unmatched. The CDR3 DNA reads as TGTGCCAGCGACAGGGGTTCAGGGGAGACCCAGTACTTC. It translates to CASDRGSGETQYF.

The chain has TRBV7-9 and TRBJ2-5; a weak D match, TRBD2 (5 bases). The V end was cut by 0 bases, the J end by 2 bases, with 7 bases between. Germline V gene sequence: CDR1 SEHNR, CDR2 FQNEAQ (reference sequence). This CDR3 has 14 amino acids. CDR3 sequence (DNA): TGTGCCAGCAGCTTAGCTCTAGCACAAGAGACCCAGTACTTC. This encodes CASSLALAQETQYF.

The chain recombines TRBV7-2 with TRBJ1-1; no clear D gene. This CDR3 comprises 16 residues. Trimming cost V 3 bases and J 0 bases, with 14 bases left between them. Germline values: CDR1 SGHTA, CDR2 FQGNSA. CDR3 nucleotides: TGTGCCAGCAGCTTCGACTGGAGCGCAATGAACACTGAAGCTTTCTTT. Its translation is CASSFDWSAMNTEAFF.

V usage is TRBV30 and J usage is TRBJ2-7, with no clear D. This CDR3 has 14 residues. Looked up from germline, CDR1 is GTSNPN and CDR2 is SVGIG (reference sequence). Deletions cut 3 bases from V and 0 bases from J, with 12 bases between. As DNA, the CDR3 is TGTGCCTGGAGGTGGGCAGAGTCCTCCTACGAGCAGTACTTC. Translated, it gives CAWRWAESSYEQYF.

The genes are TRBV7-2 and TRBJ2-1, with D perhaps TRBD2 (6 bases). The germline V and J ends were trimmed by 1 base and 2 bases, with 9 bases remaining between them. The CDR3 contains 15 residues. From germline, CDR1 is SGHTA and CDR2 FQGNSA. The CDR3 loop is CASSLGLGAYNEQFF. The CDR3, as DNA: TGTGCCAGCAGCTTAGGACTAGGGGCCTACAATGAGCAGTTCTTC.

This clone was picked up a small number of times. CDR3 sequence reads: CASSEGLAEYNEQFF. DNA for the CDR3: TGTGCCAGCAGCGAAGGACTAGCGGAGTACAATGAGCAGTTCTTC. This rearrangement joins TRBV5-4 to TRBJ2-1, with 10 bases identical to TRBD2. Germline V gene data show CDR1 as SGHNT and CDR2 as YYREEE (reference sequence). The CDR3 runs 15 residues. J gave up 4 bases and V 4 bases, and 5 bases lay outside the gene matches.

The sample holds a few counts of this clone. V is TRBV9 and J is TRBJ1-2, with 10 bases fitting TRBD1. Germline trimming cut 3 bases from V and 8 bases from J; bases unmatched to any gene: 4. The V gene's germline CDR1 is SGDLS and CDR2 YYNGEE. The CDR3 runs to 13 residues. The CDR3 protein is CASSGDRGRGYTF. The CDR3, as DNA: TGTGCCAGCAGCGGGGACAGGGGACGGGGCTACACCTTC.

The chain recombines TRBV11-2 with TRBJ2-1; TRBD2 agrees at 10 bases. V gave up 5 bases and J gave up 4 bases; unmatched junction bases: 5. Germline values: CDR1 SGHAT, CDR2 FQNNGV. The CDR3 sequence is 15 residues long. CDR3 DNA sequence: TGTGCCAGCAGCCAGCTAGCGGGAGCTTACAATGAGCAGTTCTTC. Translating it yields CASSQLAGAYNEQFF.